A few counts support the clone carrying this T cell receptor beta chain. Its antigen is unidentified. V lost 4 bases and J lost 4, with 4 bases in between. From germline, CDR1 is SGHRS and CDR2 YFSETQ. The CDR3 totals 11 residues. This sample is drawn from a study of OX40 agonist ivuxolimab in advanced cancers. Findings and limits, study-wide: Both CD4+ and CD8+ T cell populations in blood had undergone clonal expansion by week 6 at 0.1 to 3.0 mg/kg. Average numbers of expanded clones were greater in CD8+ T cells than in CD4+.

Patients were ineligible given autoimmune disease history or systemic immunosuppression. Produced via immunoSEQ multiplex PCR; TCRdb's table is partial and in-frame only. This sample carries about 27,000 clones, 65% to 80% of them seen once, and the ten largest clones take around 14%. This clonotype originated in an adult with an advanced solid tumor such as melanoma, head and neck, liver or kidney cancer. The chain employs TRBV5-1 and TRBJ2-3; D remains ambiguous. The material was CD4+ or CD8+ T cells sorted from blood, obtained in a trial of the OX40 agonist ivuxolimab. CDR3 sequence: CASSDSDTQYF. CDR3 DNA: TGCGCCAGCAGCGACTCAGATACGCAGTATTTT.